The 25 T cell receptor beta chains below all came from one sample that was sequenced in a study of cytomegalovirus exposure and HLA in healthy donors. The study ran its PCR with 60 Vbeta and 13 Jbeta primers. Only in-frame clones appear in the TCRdb table, and some are missing; sequencing was by immunoSEQ multiplex PCR. The repertoire consists of roughly 100,000 clones, with 60% to 85% occurring once and the leading ten covering approximately 4.4%. The sequencing input was PBMCs. The receptors shown here come from a woman between 40 and 55 years old in good health and CMV-seronegative.

The V gene is TRBV27, the J gene TRBJ1-5; 7 bases are shared with TRBD1. Per germline, CDR1 MNHEY and CDR2 SMNVEV (reference sequence). The junction had 5 bases not matched to a gene; V was cut back by 6 bases and J by 3 bases. This CDR3 contains 14 residues. Here the CDR3 reads CASRIGTDNQPQHF. For the CDR3, the DNA is TGTGCCAGCAGGATTGGGACAGACAATCAGCCCCAGCATTTT.

This clone was seen a few times. The chain links TRBV9 to TRBJ2-1; D might be TRBD1 (6 bases). The CDR3 sequence is 15 residues long. V gave up 4 bases and J gave up 4 bases, with 15 bases separating them. Germline CDR1 SGDLS, CDR2 YYNGEE. This CDR3 reads CASSPDSGVYNEQFF. The DNA of the CDR3 is TGTGCCAGCAGCCCAGACTCAGGGGTTTACAATGAGCAGTTCTTC.

Comment on this clone: At one end, the junction sequence differs from germline, possibly due to a read error. The chain recombines TRBV7-9 with TRBJ2-1; the match to TRBD2 covers 7 bases. The CDR3 spans 12 residues. The germline gives CDR1 SEHNR, CDR2 FQNEAQ (reference sequence). The CDR3 is CSSSLPGGEQFF. Here the CDR3 DNA reads TGTTCCAGCAGCTTACCGGGAGGTGAGCAGTTCTTC.

The chain joins TRBV5-4 to TRBJ1-5; 11 bases line up with TRBD1. Germline CDR1 and CDR2: SGHNT and YYREEE (reference sequence). V trimming: 9 bases; J trimming: 6 bases; junction bases outside the gene matches: 8. CDR3 length equals 14 residues. The CDR3 DNA is TGTGCCACCACTCAGGACAGGGGGCCTCAGCCCCAGCATTTT. Residues: CATTQDRGPQPQHF.

The J gene is TRBJ1-1, the V gene TRBV7-2, with D hard to call. CDR1 is SGHTA and CDR2 is FQGNSA in the germline V gene. V gave up 1 base and J gave up 2 bases, with 8 bases separating them. The CDR3 has 14 amino acids. The CDR3 DNA reads TGTGCCAGCAGCTTAGAGTTGGCAAACACTGAAGCTTTCTTT. Amino acids: CASSLELANTEAFF.

The chain has TRBV9 and TRBJ1-2, with TRBD1 matching over 7 bases. The germline CDR1 and CDR2 sequences are SGDLS and YYNGEE. J was trimmed by 4 bases and V by 3 bases; bases with no gene match: 6. The CDR3 has 14 residues. The CDR3 DNA sequence: TGTGCCAGCAGCGATGGGGACAGTCTCTATGGCTACACCTTC. This translates into CASSDGDSLYGYTF.

This sequence joins TRBV19 and TRBJ2-3; 8 bases align to TRBD2. Losses at the gene ends were 5 bases for V and 0 bases for J; bases not matched to a gene: 4. Per the germline V gene, CDR1 is LNHDA and CDR2 is SQIVND (reference sequence). The CDR3 extends over 15 amino acids. The CDR3, as DNA: TGTGCCAGTAGTTCTTTAGCGGGGAGCACAGATACGCAGTATTTT. Encoded protein: CASSSLAGSTDTQYF.

This clone has only a few counts. The chain combines TRBV6-1 with TRBJ1-1; no firm D call. CDR1 is MNHNS and CDR2 is SASEGT in the germline V gene. V was clipped by 8 bases and J by 2 bases, with 9 bases between them. CDR3 length: 12 residues. The CDR3 nucleotides are TGTGCCAGCCGACTAGGCAACACTGAAGCTTTCTTT. Its translation is CASRLGNTEAFF.

This clone was seen only once. The chain joins TRBV4-1 to TRBJ1-1; D gene unclear. CDR3 length equals 12 residues. Trimming left V 3 bases short and J 9 bases short, with 11 bases between. The V gene's germline CDR1 is MGHRA and CDR2 YSYEKL. The CDR3 DNA follows: TGCGCCAGCAGCCAGGTTCAACAGAAAGCTTTCTTT. This gives the protein CASSQVQQKAFF.

A single count supports this clone. This chain uses TRBV5-4 with TRBJ1-2; D call uncertain. Germline assignment: CDR1 SGHNT and CDR2 YYREEE (reference sequence). V was clipped by 0 bases and J by 4 bases, with 7 bases between them. The CDR3 is 13 amino acids. The CDR3 DNA is TGTGCCAGCAGCTTGGACGGAGCCTATGGCTACACCTTC. As protein: CASSLDGAYGYTF.

The chain links TRBV6-6 to TRBJ2-1; TRBD2 agrees at 14 bases. The CDR3 totals 16 residues. CDR1 MNHNY and CDR2 SVGAGI come from the germline V gene (reference sequence). Losses at the gene ends were 7 bases for V and 7 bases for J; bases not matched to a gene: 9. The chain's CDR3 is CASTSGLAGGPNEQFF. CDR3 DNA sequence: TGTGCCAGCACCTCAGGACTAGCGGGGGGCCCAAATGAGCAGTTCTTC.

In nucleotides, the CDR3 is TGTGCCAGCAGTGACCCGGGGGGTTACACCGGGGAGCTGTTTTTT. Translating gives CASSDPGGYTGELFF. The chain couples TRBV6-1 to TRBJ2-2; 7 bases align to TRBD2. CDR1 and CDR2 (germline): MNHNS, SASEGT. The CDR3 has 15 residues. Trimming removed 3 bases from V and 3 bases from J; junction bases left unmatched: 4.

The rearrangement joins TRBV25-1 to TRBJ1-1, with D maybe TRBD1 (5 bases). The germline V gene has CDR1 MGHDK and CDR2 SYGVNS. The CDR3 runs 13 residues. The V end was cut by 4 bases, the J end by 4 bases, with 10 bases between. CDR3 sequence (DNA): TGTGCCAGCAGTGTGGGACTCATCACTGAAGCTTTCTTT. It yields the protein CASSVGLITEAFF.

The chain joins TRBV2 to TRBJ2-3, with 8 bases aligning to TRBD2. CDR1 SNHLY and CDR2 FYNNEI come from the germline V gene. There are 16 residues in the CDR3. The V segment lost 3 bases and the J segment 2 bases; nucleotides outside the gene matches: 7. CDR3 sequence (DNA): TGTGCCAGCAGTGATTGGGCGGGGGGCCTCACAGATACGCAGTATTTT. Translation: CASSDWAGGLTDTQYF.

The rearrangement links TRBV11-2 to TRBJ2-3; TRBD2 matches at 7 bases. This CDR3 has 14 residues. The V gene end was trimmed by 10 bases and the J gene end by 8 bases; junction bases not matched to a gene: 15. Germline values: CDR1 SGHAT, CDR2 FQNNGV. The CDR3 loop is CATAPASGAITQYF. The CDR3 DNA follows: TGTGCCACCGCTCCGGCTAGCGGTGCAATTACGCAGTATTTT. The whole variable domain, filled in from reference TRBV11-2 and TRBJ2-3, reads EAGVAQSPRYKIIEKRQSVAFWCNPISGHATLYWYQQILGQGPKLLIQFQNNGVVDDSQLPKDRFSAERLKGVDSTLKIQPAKLEDSAVYLCATAPASGAITQYFGPGTRLTVL.

This chain uses TRBV30 with TRBJ1-1; D is unresolved. The CDR3 is 13 residues long. V dropped 3 bases and J dropped 4 bases, with 12 bases sitting between them. Germline V gene data show CDR1 as GTSNPN and CDR2 as SVGIG (reference sequence). CDR3 loop: CAWRAQVVTEAFF. As DNA, the CDR3 is TGTGCCTGGAGGGCCCAGGTCGTCACTGAAGCTTTCTTT.

V gene TRBV27 combines with J gene TRBJ2-3; D is unresolved. Germline CDR1 and CDR2: MNHEY and SMNVEV (reference sequence). V dropped 6 bases and J dropped 0 bases, with 4 bases sitting between them. This CDR3 spans 12 amino acids. The CDR3 protein is CASSRSTDTQYF. The CDR3 DNA is TGTGCCAGCAGCAGGAGCACAGATACGCAGTATTTT.

The chain recombines TRBV19 with TRBJ2-7, with 12 bases aligning to TRBD1. The CDR3 is 15 amino acids. V lost 3 bases and J lost 5; bases outside the gene matches: 5. From germline, CDR1 is LNHDA and CDR2 SQIVND (reference sequence). The CDR3 coding sequence is TGTGCCAGTAGTATGGGACAGGGGGCGCGCAACGAGCAGTACTTC. This encodes CASSMGQGARNEQYF. Full variable domain (rest looked up from reference TRBV19 and TRBJ2-7): DGGITQSPKYLFRKEGQNVTLSCEQNLNHDAMYWYRQDPGQGLRLIYYSQIVNDFQKGDIAEGYSVSREKKESFPLTVTSAQKNPTAFYLCASSMGQGARNEQYFGPGTRLTVT.

V and J are TRBV19 and TRBJ2-7, with D possibly matching TRBD1 (6 bases). Trimming shortened V by 3 bases and J by 5 bases, and 8 bases separated the two germline ends. This CDR3 is 12 amino acids long. Germline CDR1 and CDR2: LNHDA and SQIVND (reference sequence). In DNA form, the CDR3 reads TGTGCCAGTAGTATGTGGACAGACGAGCAGTACTTC. This gives the protein CASSMWTDEQYF.

The sample holds a few counts of this clone. J is TRBJ1-5 and V is TRBV6-4; D not resolved. From germline, CDR1 is MRHNA and CDR2 SNTAGT. The CDR3 has 15 amino acids. Trimming pared 4 bases from V and 4 bases from J, leaving 14 bases between. The chain's CDR3 is CASSASMERNQPQHF. DNA for the CDR3: TGTGCCAGCAGTGCCTCGATGGAGAGAAATCAGCCCCAGCATTTT.

This chain joins TRBV2 and TRBJ1-4, with TRBD1 matching 7 bases. Germline V gives CDR1 SNHLY, CDR2 FYNNEI. The CDR3 is 15 amino acids. The J segment lost 4 bases and the V segment lost 0 bases, leaving 2 bases of the junction unmatched. CDR3: CASSEAGTDNEKLFF. The CDR3 nucleotides are TGTGCCAGCAGTGAAGCCGGGACAGATAATGAAAAACTGTTTTTT.

The chain joins TRBV5-4 to TRBJ1-1, with 9 bases that match TRBD1. The junction had 1 base not matched to a gene; V was cut back by 3 bases and J by 7 bases. Germline values: CDR1 SGHNT, CDR2 YYREEE (reference sequence). CDR3 length equals 12 residues. CDR3 loop: CASSWGQGEAFF. CDR3 DNA sequence: TGTGCCAGCAGCTGGGGACAGGGTGAAGCTTTCTTT.

V is TRBV6-1 and J is TRBJ1-2; 7 positions match TRBD1. The CDR3 is made up of 14 amino acids. The junction had 5 bases not matched to a gene; V was cut back by 4 bases and J by 3 bases. The germline gives CDR1 MNHNS, CDR2 SASEGT. The CDR3 loop reads CASSVQGTHYGYTF. As DNA, the CDR3 is TGTGCCAGCAGTGTACAGGGGACTCACTATGGCTACACCTTC.

The chain combines TRBV27 with TRBJ1-1; 8 bases fit TRBD1. This CDR3 has 14 amino acids. The germline gives CDR1 MNHEY, CDR2 SMNVEV (reference sequence). V was pared by 8 bases and J by 7 bases, with 12 bases of the junction left unmatched. CDR3 DNA: TGTGCCAGCGGACCGGGACAGGCAACTAATGAAGCTTTCTTT. Translation gives CASGPGQATNEAFF.

The chain carries TRBV7-6 and TRBJ1-4; D remains unclear. CDR1 SGHVS and CDR2 FNYEAQ come from the germline V gene. V lost 1 base to trimming and J lost 4 bases, with 7 bases between them. CDR3 length equals 14 residues. The CDR3 region has the DNA TGTGCCAGCAGCTTAGGAAACAGTAATGAAAAACTGTTTTTT. It codes for CASSLGNSNEKLFF.